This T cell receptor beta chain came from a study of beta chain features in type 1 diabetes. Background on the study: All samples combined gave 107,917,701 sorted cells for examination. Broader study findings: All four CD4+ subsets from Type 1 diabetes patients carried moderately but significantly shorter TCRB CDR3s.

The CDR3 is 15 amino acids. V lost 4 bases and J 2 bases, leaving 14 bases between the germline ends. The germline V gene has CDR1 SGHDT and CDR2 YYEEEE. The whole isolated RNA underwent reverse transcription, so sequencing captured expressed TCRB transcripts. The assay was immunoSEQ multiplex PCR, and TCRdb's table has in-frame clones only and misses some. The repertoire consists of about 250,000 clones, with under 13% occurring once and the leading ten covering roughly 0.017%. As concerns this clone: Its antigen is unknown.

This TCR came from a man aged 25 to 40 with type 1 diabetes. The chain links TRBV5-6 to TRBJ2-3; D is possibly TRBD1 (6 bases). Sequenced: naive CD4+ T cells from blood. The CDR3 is CASSPTGYLTDTQYF. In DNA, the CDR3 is TGTGCCAGCAGCCCGACAGGATACCTCACAGATACGCAGTATTTT.